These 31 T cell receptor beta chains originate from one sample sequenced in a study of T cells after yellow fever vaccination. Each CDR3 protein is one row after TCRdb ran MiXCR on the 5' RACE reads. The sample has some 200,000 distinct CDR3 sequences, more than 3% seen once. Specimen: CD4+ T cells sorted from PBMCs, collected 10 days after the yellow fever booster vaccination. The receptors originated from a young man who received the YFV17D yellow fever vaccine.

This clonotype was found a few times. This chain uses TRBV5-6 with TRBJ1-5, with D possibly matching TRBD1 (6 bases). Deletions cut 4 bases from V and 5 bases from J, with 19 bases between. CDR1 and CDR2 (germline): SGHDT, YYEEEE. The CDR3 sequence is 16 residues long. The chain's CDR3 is CASSRRVGGIYQPQHF. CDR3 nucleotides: TGTGCCAGCAGCCGAAGGGTAGGGGGAATATATCAGCCCCAGCATTTT. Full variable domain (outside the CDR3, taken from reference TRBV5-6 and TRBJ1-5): DAGVTQSPTHLIKTRGQQVTLRCSPKSGHDTVSWYQQALGQGPQFIFQYYEEEERQRGNFPDRFSGHQFPNYSSELNVNALLLGDSALYLCASSRRVGGIYQPQHFGDGTRLSIL.

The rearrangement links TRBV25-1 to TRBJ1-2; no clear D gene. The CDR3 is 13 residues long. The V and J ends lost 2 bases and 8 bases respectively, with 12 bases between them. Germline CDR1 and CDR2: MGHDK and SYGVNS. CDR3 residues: CASSERTFGGYTF. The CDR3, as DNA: TGTGCCAGCAGTGAACGGACTTTTGGAGGCTACACCTTC.

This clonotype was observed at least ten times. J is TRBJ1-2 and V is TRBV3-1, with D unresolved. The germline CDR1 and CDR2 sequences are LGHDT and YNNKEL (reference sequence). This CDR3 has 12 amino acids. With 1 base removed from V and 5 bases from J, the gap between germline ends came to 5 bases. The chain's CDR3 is CASSQGLYGYTF. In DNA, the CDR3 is TGTGCCAGCAGCCAAGGGTTGTATGGCTACACCTTC.

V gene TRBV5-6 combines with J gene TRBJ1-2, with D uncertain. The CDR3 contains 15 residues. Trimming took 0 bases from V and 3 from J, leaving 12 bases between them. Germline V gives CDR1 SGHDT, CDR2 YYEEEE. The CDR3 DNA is TGTGCCAGCAGCTTGGTTTCGGTTAGGGACTATGGCTACACCTTC. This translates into CASSLVSVRDYGYTF.

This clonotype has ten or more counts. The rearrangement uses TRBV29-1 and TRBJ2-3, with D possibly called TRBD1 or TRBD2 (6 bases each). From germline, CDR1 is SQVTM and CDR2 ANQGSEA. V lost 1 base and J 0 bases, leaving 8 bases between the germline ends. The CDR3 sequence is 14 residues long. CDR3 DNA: TGCAGCGTTGAAGGGGGGGCTAGCACAGATACGCAGTATTTT. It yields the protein CSVEGGASTDTQYF.

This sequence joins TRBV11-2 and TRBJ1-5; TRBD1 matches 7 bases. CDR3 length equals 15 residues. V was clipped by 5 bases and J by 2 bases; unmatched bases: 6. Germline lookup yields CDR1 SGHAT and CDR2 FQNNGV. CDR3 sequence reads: CASSPGQQGNQPQHF. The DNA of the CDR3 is TGTGCCAGCAGCCCGGGACAGCAAGGCAATCAGCCCCAGCATTTT.

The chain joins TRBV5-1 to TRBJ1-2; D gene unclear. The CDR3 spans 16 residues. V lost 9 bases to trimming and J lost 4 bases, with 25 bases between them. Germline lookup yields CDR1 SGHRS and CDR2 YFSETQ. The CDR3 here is CATPPYDIPGGYGYTF. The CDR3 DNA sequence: TGCGCCACTCCCCCGTACGACATTCCGGGAGGCTATGGCTACACCTTC.

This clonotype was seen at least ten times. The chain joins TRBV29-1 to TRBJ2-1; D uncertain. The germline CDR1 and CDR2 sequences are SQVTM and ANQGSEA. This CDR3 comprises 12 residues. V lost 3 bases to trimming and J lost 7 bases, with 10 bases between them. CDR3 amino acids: CSVDQDWNEQFF. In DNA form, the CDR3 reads TGCAGCGTTGACCAAGACTGGAATGAGCAGTTCTTC.

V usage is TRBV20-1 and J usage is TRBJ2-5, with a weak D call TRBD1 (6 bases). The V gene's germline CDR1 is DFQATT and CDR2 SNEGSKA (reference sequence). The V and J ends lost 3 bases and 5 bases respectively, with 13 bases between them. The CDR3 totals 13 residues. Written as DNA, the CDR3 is TGCAGTGCTAGTCAGGGGAAGTGGGAGACCCAGTACTTC. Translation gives CSASQGKWETQYF.

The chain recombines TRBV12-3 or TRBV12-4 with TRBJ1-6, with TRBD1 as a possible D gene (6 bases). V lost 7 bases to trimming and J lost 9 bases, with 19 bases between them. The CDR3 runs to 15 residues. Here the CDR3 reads CASTLTGRLGSPLHF. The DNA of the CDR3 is TGTGCCAGCACCTTGACAGGCCGTCTCGGTTCACCCCTCCACTTT.

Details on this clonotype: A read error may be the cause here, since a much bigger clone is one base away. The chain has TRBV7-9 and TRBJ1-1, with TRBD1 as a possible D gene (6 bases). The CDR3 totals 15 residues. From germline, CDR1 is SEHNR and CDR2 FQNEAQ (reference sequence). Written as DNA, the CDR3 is TGTGCCAGCAGCACCCCGACAGGAGGGGACACTGACGCTTTCTTT. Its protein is CASSTPTGGDTDAFF.

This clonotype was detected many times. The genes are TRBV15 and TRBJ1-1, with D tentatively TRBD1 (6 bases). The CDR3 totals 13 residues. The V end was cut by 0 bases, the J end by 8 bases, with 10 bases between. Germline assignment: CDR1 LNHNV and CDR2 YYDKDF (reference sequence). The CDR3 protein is CATSRDPQGEAFF. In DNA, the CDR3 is TGTGCCACCAGCAGAGATCCGCAGGGGGAAGCTTTCTTT. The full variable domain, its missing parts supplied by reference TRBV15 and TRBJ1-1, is DAMVIQNPRYQVTQFGKPVTLSCSQTLNHNVMYWYQQKSSQAPKLLFHYYDKDFNNEADTPDNFQSRRPNTSFCFLDIRSPGLGDTAMYLCATSRDPQGEAFFGQGTRLTVV.

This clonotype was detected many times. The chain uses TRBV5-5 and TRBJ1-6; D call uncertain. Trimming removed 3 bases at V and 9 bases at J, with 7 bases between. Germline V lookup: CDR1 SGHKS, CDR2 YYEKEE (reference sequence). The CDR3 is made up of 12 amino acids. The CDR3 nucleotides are TGTGCCAGCAGCTCTACTACTTCACCCCTCCACTTT. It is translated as CASSSTTSPLHF.

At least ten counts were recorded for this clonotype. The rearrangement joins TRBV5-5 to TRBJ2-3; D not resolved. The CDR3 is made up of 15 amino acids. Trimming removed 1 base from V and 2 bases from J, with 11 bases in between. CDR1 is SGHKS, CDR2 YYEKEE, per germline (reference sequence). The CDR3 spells CASSLHGILTDTQYF. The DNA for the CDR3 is TGTGCCAGCAGCTTGCATGGCATCCTCACAGATACGCAGTATTTT.

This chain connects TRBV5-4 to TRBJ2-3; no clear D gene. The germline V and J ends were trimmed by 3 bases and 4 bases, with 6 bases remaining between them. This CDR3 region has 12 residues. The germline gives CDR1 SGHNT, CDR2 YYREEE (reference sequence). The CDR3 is CASSYQPDTQYF. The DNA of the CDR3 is TGTGCCAGCAGCTATCAGCCAGATACGCAGTATTTT.

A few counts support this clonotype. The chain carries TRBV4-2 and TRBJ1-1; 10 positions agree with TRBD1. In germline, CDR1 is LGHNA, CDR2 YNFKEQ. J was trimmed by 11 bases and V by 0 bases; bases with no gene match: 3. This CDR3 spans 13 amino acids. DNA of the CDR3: TGTGCCAGCAGCCAAGAGGACAGGGGGGCGGCTTTCTTT. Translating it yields CASSQEDRGAAFF.

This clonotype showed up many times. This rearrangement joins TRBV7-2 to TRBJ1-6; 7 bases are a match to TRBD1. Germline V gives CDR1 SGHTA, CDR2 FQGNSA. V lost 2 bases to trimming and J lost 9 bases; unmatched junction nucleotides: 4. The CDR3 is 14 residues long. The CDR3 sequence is CASSLNRGGSPLHF. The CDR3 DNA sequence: TGTGCCAGCAGCTTAAACAGGGGAGGTTCACCCCTCCACTTT.

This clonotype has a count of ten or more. As DNA, the CDR3 is TGTGCCAGCAGCCAAGGAGACGGATCTAATGAAAAACTGTTTTTT. Encoded protein: CASSQGDGSNEKLFF. This chain links TRBV3-1 with TRBJ1-4; D gene uncertain. Germline-derived CDR1 and CDR2 are LGHDT and YNNKEL (reference sequence). The CDR3 extends over 15 amino acids. V shed 1 base and J shed 3 bases, with 9 bases lying between them.

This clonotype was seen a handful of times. This CDR3 is CASSGSGETQYF. DNA of the CDR3: TGTGCCAGCAGTGGGTCCGGCGAGACCCAGTACTTC. V and J are TRBV2 and TRBJ2-5; D unresolved. Germline CDR1 is SNHLY and CDR2 is FYNNEI. The length of the CDR3 is 12 residues. V was trimmed by 4 bases and J by 5 bases, leaving 8 bases between them. The full variable domain, rest sourced from reference TRBV2 and TRBJ2-5, is EPEVTQTPSHQVTQMGQEVILRCVPISNHLYFYWYRQILGQKVEFLVSFYNNEISEKSEIFDDQFSVERPDGSNFTLKIRSTKLEDSAMYFCASSGSGETQYFGPGTRLLVL.

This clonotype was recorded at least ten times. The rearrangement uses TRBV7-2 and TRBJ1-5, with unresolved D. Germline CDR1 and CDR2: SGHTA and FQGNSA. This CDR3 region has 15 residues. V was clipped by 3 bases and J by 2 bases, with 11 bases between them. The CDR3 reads CASSFDANGNQPQHF. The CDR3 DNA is TGTGCCAGCAGCTTTGACGCCAACGGCAATCAGCCCCAGCATTTT.

CDR3 in amino acids: CASSPPIGEAQPQHF. Written as DNA, the CDR3 is TGTGCCAGCTCACCACCTATTGGGGAAGCTCAGCCCCAGCATTTT. V usage is TRBV18 and J usage is TRBJ1-5; unclear D gene. Germline CDR1 KGHSH, CDR2 LQKENI. This CDR3 is built from 15 residues. The V and J ends lost 0 bases and 6 bases respectively, with 12 bases between them.

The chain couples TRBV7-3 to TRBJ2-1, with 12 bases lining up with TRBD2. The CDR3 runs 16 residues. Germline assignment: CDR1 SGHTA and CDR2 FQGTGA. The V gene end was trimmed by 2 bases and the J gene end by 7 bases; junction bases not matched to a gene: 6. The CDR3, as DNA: TGTGCCAGCAGCTTAGTGGGACTAGCGGGCTTTAATGAGCAGTTCTTC. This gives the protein CASSLVGLAGFNEQFF.

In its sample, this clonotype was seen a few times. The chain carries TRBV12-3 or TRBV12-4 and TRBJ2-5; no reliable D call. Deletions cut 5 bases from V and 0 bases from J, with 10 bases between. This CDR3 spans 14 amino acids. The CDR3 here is CASSPTQYQETQYF. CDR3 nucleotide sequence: TGTGCCAGCAGTCCCACCCAGTACCAAGAGACCCAGTACTTC.

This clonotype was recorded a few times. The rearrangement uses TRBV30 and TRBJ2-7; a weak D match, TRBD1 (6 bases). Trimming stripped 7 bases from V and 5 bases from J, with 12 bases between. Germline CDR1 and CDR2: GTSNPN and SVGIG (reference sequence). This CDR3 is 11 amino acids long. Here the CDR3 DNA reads TGTGCCTTTGAAAGGGGGAACGAGCAGTACTTC. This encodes CAFERGNEQYF.

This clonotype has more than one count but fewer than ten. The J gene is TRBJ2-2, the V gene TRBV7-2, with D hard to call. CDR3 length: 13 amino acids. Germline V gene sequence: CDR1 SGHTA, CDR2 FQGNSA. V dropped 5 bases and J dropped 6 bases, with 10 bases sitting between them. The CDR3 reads CASSPDQPGELFF. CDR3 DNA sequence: TGTGCCAGCAGCCCTGACCAGCCCGGGGAGCTGTTTTTT.

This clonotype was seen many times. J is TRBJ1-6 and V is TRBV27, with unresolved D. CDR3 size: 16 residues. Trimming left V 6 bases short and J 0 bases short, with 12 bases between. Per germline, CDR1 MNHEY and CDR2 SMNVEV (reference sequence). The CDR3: CASRPPGSSYNSPLHF. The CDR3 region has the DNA TGTGCCAGCAGGCCCCCCGGGAGCTCCTATAATTCACCCCTCCACTTT.

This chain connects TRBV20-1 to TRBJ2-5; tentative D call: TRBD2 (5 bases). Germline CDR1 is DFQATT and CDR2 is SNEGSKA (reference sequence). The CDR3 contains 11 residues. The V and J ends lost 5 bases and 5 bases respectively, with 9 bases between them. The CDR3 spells CSACRGETQYF. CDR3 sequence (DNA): TGCAGTGCTTGCAGAGGGGAGACCCAGTACTTC.

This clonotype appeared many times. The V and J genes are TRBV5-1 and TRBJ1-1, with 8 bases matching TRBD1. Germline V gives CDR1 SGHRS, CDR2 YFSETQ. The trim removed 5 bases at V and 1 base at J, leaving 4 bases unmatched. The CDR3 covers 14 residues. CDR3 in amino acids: CASRSGTGNTEAFF. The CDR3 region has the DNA TGCGCCAGCAGGTCCGGGACAGGGAACACTGAAGCTTTCTTT.

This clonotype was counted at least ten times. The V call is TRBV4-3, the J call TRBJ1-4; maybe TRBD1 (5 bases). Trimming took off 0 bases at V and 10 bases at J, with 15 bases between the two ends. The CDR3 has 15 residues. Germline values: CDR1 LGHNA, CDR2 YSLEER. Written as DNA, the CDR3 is TGCGCCAGCAGCCAAGATGGGACGGTCTCTGGAAAACTGTTTTTT. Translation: CASSQDGTVSGKLFF.

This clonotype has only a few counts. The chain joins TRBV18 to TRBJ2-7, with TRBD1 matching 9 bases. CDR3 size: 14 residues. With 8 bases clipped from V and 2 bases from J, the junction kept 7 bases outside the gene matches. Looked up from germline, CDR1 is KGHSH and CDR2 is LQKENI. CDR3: CASTGTGITYEQYF. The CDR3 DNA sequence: TGTGCCAGCACCGGGACAGGGATTACCTACGAGCAGTACTTC.

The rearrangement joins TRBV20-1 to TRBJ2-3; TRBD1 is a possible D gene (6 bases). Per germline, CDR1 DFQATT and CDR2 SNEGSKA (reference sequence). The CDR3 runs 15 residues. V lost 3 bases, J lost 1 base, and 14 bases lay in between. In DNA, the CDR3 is TGCAGTGCTAGTTGGCCGGGACAACGCACAGATACGCAGTATTTT. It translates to CSASWPGQRTDTQYF.